A single sample is the source of the 9 T cell receptor beta chains below, sequenced in a study of CD8+ T cells in alopecia areata. Following extraction, RNA underwent reverse transcription to cDNA, which served as the sequencing template. Only in-frame clones appear in the TCRdb table, and some are missing; sequencing was by immunoSEQ multiplex PCR. This sample has 150,000 to 200,000 clones, with about 67% found just once. The material was CD8+ T cells sorted from blood, obtained at week 0. The receptors come from a human donor with alopecia areata.

This chain links TRBV19 with TRBJ1-2; 8 nucleotides line up with TRBD1. Per germline, CDR1 LNHDA and CDR2 SQIVND (reference sequence). Trimming removed 10 bases from V and 6 bases from J; junction bases left unmatched: 7. The CDR3 length is 12 residues. DNA for the CDR3: TGTGCCACCCCGGACAGGGCCAATGGCTACACCTTC. It encodes CATPDRANGYTF.

This chain connects TRBV6-1 to TRBJ1-2; 7 bases match TRBD1. Germline V lookup: CDR1 MNHNS, CDR2 SASEGT. This CDR3 has 17 amino acids. V shed 3 bases and J 4 bases; nucleotides not matched to a gene: 14. DNA of the CDR3: TGTGCCAGCAGTGACCCCGAAGTCAGGGGGGCAGTCTATGGCTACACCTTC. The encoded protein is CASSDPEVRGAVYGYTF.

The chain has TRBV9 and TRBJ2-3; 8 nucleotides align to TRBD2. The CDR3 runs 15 residues. The germline V gene encodes CDR1 SGDLS and CDR2 YYNGEE. With 2 bases clipped from V and 0 bases from J, the junction kept 2 bases outside the gene matches. The CDR3 loop is CASSVSGASTDTQYF. CDR3 sequence (DNA): TGTGCCAGCAGCGTTAGCGGGGCAAGCACAGATACGCAGTATTTT.

V usage is TRBV29-1 and J usage is TRBJ1-1, with 8 bases identical to TRBD1. Germline-derived CDR1 and CDR2 are SQVTM and ANQGSEA. The junction had 7 bases not matched to a gene; V was cut back by 6 bases and J by 7 bases. The CDR3 runs 12 residues. CDR3 DNA: TGCAGCGTCGTGGACAGGGCAAATGAAGCTTTCTTT. Translating it yields CSVVDRANEAFF.

The chain joins TRBV10-3 to TRBJ1-1; 11 nucleotides agree with TRBD1. CDR1 is ENHRY and CDR2 is SYGVKD in the germline V gene. The length of the CDR3 is 14 residues. V lost 7 bases to trimming and J lost 7 bases; unmatched junction nucleotides: 8. The CDR3 nucleotides are TGTGCCATCATATCGGACAGGGGGCCTTTTGAAGCTTTCTTT. Amino acids: CAIISDRGPFEAFF.

V is TRBV5-1 and J is TRBJ2-3; D is ambiguous. CDR1 is SGHRS and CDR2 is YFSETQ in the germline V gene. The CDR3 contains 14 residues. Between the trimmed V and J ends, which lost 4 bases and 2 bases, there was a span of 11 bases. In DNA form, the CDR3 reads TGCGCCAGCAGCCTGAAGGGCATCACAGATACGCAGTATTTT. Protein sequence: CASSLKGITDTQYF. The variable domain in full, with the rest retrieved from reference TRBV5-1 and TRBJ2-3, is KAGVTQTPRYLIKTRGQQVTLSCSPISGHRSVSWYQQTPGQGLQFLFEYFSETQRNKGNFPGRFSGRQFSNSRSEMNVSTLELGDSALYLCASSLKGITDTQYFGPGTRLTVL.

The V call is TRBV4-1, the J call TRBJ1-3; 7 bases line up with TRBD1. With 2 bases clipped from V and 0 bases from J, the junction kept 4 bases outside the gene matches. Germline CDR1 and CDR2: MGHRA and YSYEKL. The CDR3 covers 16 residues. The CDR3 spells CASSQKRDSSGNTIYF. The DNA of the CDR3 is TGCGCCAGCAGCCAAAAGCGGGACAGCTCTGGAAACACCATATATTTT.

The chain combines TRBV13 with TRBJ1-1; maybe TRBD1 (6 bases). Germline CDR1 PRHDT, CDR2 FYEKMQ (reference sequence). This CDR3 is built from 17 residues. V was pared by 1 base and J by 0 bases, with 15 bases between. The CDR3 region is CASSLVPAGVMNTEAFF. CDR3 DNA: TGTGCCAGCAGCTTAGTCCCGGCAGGGGTTATGAACACTGAAGCTTTCTTT.

The rearrangement links TRBV5-5 to TRBJ1-4, with D possibly being TRBD1 (6 bases). V lost 4 bases and J 6 bases, leaving 19 bases between the germline ends. Germline lookup yields CDR1 SGHKS and CDR2 YYEKEE (reference sequence). The CDR3 covers 16 residues. The CDR3 spells CASSRGPGVLDEKLFF. DNA of the CDR3: TGTGCCAGCAGCCGCGGTCCAGGGGTTTTGGATGAAAAACTGTTTTTT.